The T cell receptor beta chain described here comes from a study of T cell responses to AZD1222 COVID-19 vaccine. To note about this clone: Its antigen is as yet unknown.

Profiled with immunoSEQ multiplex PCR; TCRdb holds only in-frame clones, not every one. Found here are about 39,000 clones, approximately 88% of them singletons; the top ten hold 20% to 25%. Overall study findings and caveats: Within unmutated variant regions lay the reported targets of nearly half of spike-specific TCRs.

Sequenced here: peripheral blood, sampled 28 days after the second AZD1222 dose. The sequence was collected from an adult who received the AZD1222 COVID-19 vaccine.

The CDR3 nucleotides read TGTGCCAGCAGCTATGGGACTAGCGGAAACACAGATACGCAGTATTTT. This gives the protein CASSYGTSGNTDTQYF. The rearrangement links TRBV5-4 to TRBJ2-3; 11 nucleotides align to TRBD2. The trim removed 3 bases at V and 2 bases at J, leaving 5 bases unmatched. The germline gives CDR1 SGHNT, CDR2 YYREEE (reference sequence). This CDR3 comprises 16 residues.